This section outlines one TCR beta chain sequence together with its context. The repertoire was sequenced with immunoSEQ multiplex PCR; TCRdb's copy has only in-frame clones and lacks some. The sample has some 120,000 clones; around nine tenths are singletons. The entry originates in a study of radiation and T cells in renal cell carcinoma. Overall study context: Nephrectomy followed 15 Gy stereotactic body radiation by 4 weeks.

The sample's time point: blood 2 weeks post-SBRT. Treatment reported: 15 Gy SBRT to primary tumor, nephrectomy 4 weeks later. The patient's renal cell carcinoma had clear cell pathology. The clonotype was recovered from a woman in her 70s with renal cell carcinoma. This specimen consisted of blood, obtained from a patient whose treatment included radiotherapy and nephrectomy.

CDR3 in amino acids: CASSGLGSYNEQFF. The CDR3 DNA is TGTGCCAGCTCAGGACTAGGCTCCTACAATGAGCAGTTCTTC. The chain is built from TRBV18 and TRBJ2-1; 7 bases are a match to TRBD2. Looked up from germline, CDR1 is KGHSH and CDR2 is LQKENI. This CDR3 spans 14 amino acids. Trimming cost V 5 bases and J 0 bases; bases outside gene matches: 1.